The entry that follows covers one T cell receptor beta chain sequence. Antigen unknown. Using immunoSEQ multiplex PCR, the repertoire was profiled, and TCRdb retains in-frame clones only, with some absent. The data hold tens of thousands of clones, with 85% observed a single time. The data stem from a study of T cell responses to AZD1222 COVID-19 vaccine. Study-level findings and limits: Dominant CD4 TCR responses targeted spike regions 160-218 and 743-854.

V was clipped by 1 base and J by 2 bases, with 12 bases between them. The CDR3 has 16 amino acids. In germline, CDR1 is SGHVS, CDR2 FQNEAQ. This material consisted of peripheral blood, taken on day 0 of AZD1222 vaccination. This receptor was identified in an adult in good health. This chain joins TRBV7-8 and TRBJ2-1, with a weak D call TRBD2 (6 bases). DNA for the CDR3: TGTGCCAGCAGCTTAGGCCCGACTAGTGCCTACAATGAGCAGTTCTTC. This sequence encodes CASSLGPTSAYNEQFF.